The sample holds a few counts of the clone carrying this T cell receptor (beta chain). Its antigen is currently unknown. The data originate from a study of shared clonotypes between healthy human individuals. Overall study findings and caveats: Generation probabilities of non-shared clonotypes were lower (relative to those shared by all four donors).

The table came from immunoSEQ multiplex PCR; TCRdb's copy has only in-frame clones and leaves some out. The sample lists about 2.4 million clones, 93% seen once, with 0.36% in the top ten. Germline V gene lookup returns CDR1 SGHTA and CDR2 FQGTGA. V was cut by 5 bases and J by 6 bases, with 13 bases left in between. This CDR3 contains 14 residues. The rearrangement links TRBV7-3 to TRBJ2-2; the D gene is possibly TRBD1 (6 bases). The source is a man aged 18 to 29 in good health. Some clones in this sample may be carry-over from other donors' samples. The sample taken for sequencing was naive CD4+ T cells from PBMCs. This sample's subset: CD45RA+ positively selected. The CDR3 nucleotides read TGTGCCAGCAGCCCGCAGACAGGCCCCGGGGAGCTGTTTTTT. It is translated as CASSPQTGPGELFF.